This entry concerns a single T cell receptor (beta chain). The method was immunoSEQ multiplex PCR; TCRdb's version includes in-frame clones alone and lacks a portion of them. The sample has approximately 130,000 clones; 80% are singletons. The entry originates in a study of blood T cell repertoires in COVID-19. V was clipped by 6 bases and J by 2 bases; unmatched bases: 0. The CDR3 runs 13 residues. Germline lookup yields CDR1 MNHEY and CDR2 SVGAGI. The rearrangement joins TRBV6-5 to TRBJ2-7; TRBD1 matches 11 bases. Sample: peripheral blood. The TCR sequence derives from a human donor in a cohort sampled during active COVID-19. The CDR3 loop reads CASRGQGAYEQYF. The CDR3 DNA reads TGTGCCAGCAGGGGACAGGGGGCCTACGAGCAGTACTTC.